The rows below give T cell receptor beta chains drawn from one sample of a study of cytomegalovirus exposure and HLA in healthy donors. Sequencing was performed with immunoSEQ multiplex PCR; in TCRdb, only in-frame clones are kept and a portion is missing. The sample has fewer than 250,000 clones; 60% to 85% are singletons. The sequencing sample was made of PBMCs. These receptor sequences come from a woman under 30 in good health and CMV-seronegative. CDR3s include the opening cysteine and the closing phenylalanine or tryptophan. Fields, in order: J gene, D gene, clone size, V gene, CDR3 protein, CDR3 DNA. The D gene is left open where the match is weak. The size of a clone is reported for some rows only, either as once, few or many, or as a class for expanded clones.

TRBJ1-2	TRBD1	few	TRBV14	CASSQTGGANYGYTF	TGTGCCAGCAGCCAAACAGGGGGGGCTAACTATGGCTACACCTTC
TRBJ1-1	TRBD1	NA	TRBV6-1	CASSDTYQTGGSTEAFF	TGTGCCAGCAGTGACACATATCAAACAGGGGGCTCTACTGAAGCTTTCTTT
TRBJ2-7	TRBD2	NA	TRBV5-5	CASSPWGGGVHEQYF	TGTGCCAGCAGCCCCTGGGGCGGGGGGGTACACGAGCAGTACTTC
TRBJ1-1	NA	NA	TRBV29-1	CSAKQRGDTEAFF	TGCAGCGCCAAGCAACGGGGGGACACTGAAGCTTTCTTT
TRBJ2-1	TRBD1	NA	TRBV9	CASSDRGRGNEQFF	TGTGCCAGCAGTGACAGGGGAAGAGGGAATGAGCAGTTCTTC
TRBJ2-4	TRBD1	NA	TRBV6-1	CASSGFPETGVANIQYF	TGTGCCAGCAGTGGTTTTCCGGAGACAGGGGTCGCAAACATTCAGTACTTC
TRBJ2-7	NA	few	TRBV6-5	CASSYARERLYEQYF	TGTGCCAGCAGTTACGCCAGGGAAAGGCTCTACGAGCAGTACTTC
TRBJ1-2	TRBD1	NA	TRBV6-5	CASSYSAGGFNYGYTF	TGTGCCAGCAGTTACTCGGCAGGGGGATTTAACTATGGCTACACCTTC
TRBJ2-7	NA	NA	TRBV4-2	CASSPSSYEQYF	TGTGCCAGCAGCCCCAGCTCCTACGAGCAGTACTTC
TRBJ2-3	TRBD2	few	TRBV27	CASSSPSGSSDTQYF	TGTGCCAGCAGTTCCCCTAGCGGGAGTTCAGATACGCAGTATTTT
TRBJ2-7	NA	NA	TRBV27	CASSWFTGYEQYF	TGTGCCAGCAGTTGGTTTACAGGCTACGAGCAGTACTTC
TRBJ2-7	TRBD2	NA	TRBV14	CASSQAGGPWYEQYF	TGTGCCAGCAGCCAAGCGGGAGGGCCTTGGTACGAGCAGTACTTC
TRBJ2-7	TRBD2	NA	TRBV7-2	CASSPSGASYEQYF	TGTGCCAGCAGCCCTAGCGGGGCGTCCTACGAGCAGTACTTC
TRBJ2-7	NA	few	TRBV7-2	CASSYRDWSSYEQYF	TGTGCCAGCAGCTACCGGGACTGGAGCTCCTACGAGCAGTACTTC
TRBJ2-3	TRBD2	NA	TRBV19	CASSPRALAGVDTQYF	TGTGCCAGTAGTCCCCGCGCCCTAGCGGGAGTTGATACGCAGTATTTT
TRBJ2-5	NA	NA	TRBV9	CASSSTGTQQETQYF	TGTGCCAGCAGTTCGACCGGGACACAACAAGAGACCCAGTACTTC
TRBJ2-7	TRBD2	NA	TRBV7-3	CASSLSAGGQNEQYF	TGTGCCAGCAGCTTAAGTGCGGGGGGGCAGAACGAGCAGTACTTC
TRBJ1-5	NA	NA	TRBV2	CASRTQGFGNQPQHF	TGTGCCAGCAGGACCCAGGGGTTCGGAAATCAGCCCCAGCATTTT
TRBJ2-3	TRBD1	NA	TRBV6-4	CASSADRADTQYF	TGTGCCAGCAGTGCCGACAGGGCCGATACGCAGTATTTT
TRBJ2-1	TRBD2	NA	TRBV19	CASSPYTSGENNEQFF	TGTGCCAGTAGTCCCTATACTAGCGGGGAAAACAATGAGCAGTTCTTC
TRBJ2-3	NA	once	TRBV6-6	CASRPPGNTQYF	TGTGCCAGCAGACCCCCCGGGAATACGCAGTATTTT
TRBJ2-3	NA	NA	TRBV6-5	CASSWQVTSDTQYF	TGTGCCAGCAGTTGGCAGGTAACATCGGATACGCAGTATTTT
TRBJ2-3	NA	NA	TRBV5-1	CASSLAGGAGTQYF	TGCGCCAGCAGCTTGGCCGGCGGGGCGGGTACGCAGTATTTT
TRBJ2-7	TRBD1	NA	TRBV5-1	CASSLGTGGLYTEQYF	TGCGCCAGCAGCCTAGGGACAGGGGGCTTGTACACCGAGCAGTACTTC
TRBJ1-5	TRBD1	NA	TRBV28	CASSSNGQGSNQPQHF	TGTGCCAGCAGTTCGAACGGACAGGGGAGCAATCAGCCCCAGCATTTT
TRBJ1-5	TRBD1	NA	TRBV30	CAWSGYTGDLLVSNQPQHF	TGTGCCTGGAGTGGGTACACAGGGGACCTACTAGTTAGCAATCAGCCCCAGCATTTT
TRBJ2-3	TRBD2	NA	TRBV5-6	CASSQKTSGSTDTQYF	TGTGCCAGCAGCCAAAAAACTAGCGGGAGCACAGATACGCAGTATTTT
TRBJ2-1	TRBD2	NA	TRBV11-3	CASSLVTSGYNEQFF	TGTGCCAGCAGCTTAGTAACTAGCGGGTACAATGAGCAGTTCTTC
TRBJ1-6	TRBD1	NA	TRBV5-1	CASSSSGTGKSYNSPLHF	TGCGCCAGCAGCTCCTCCGGGACAGGGAAGTCCTATAATTCACCCCTCCACTTT
TRBJ1-4	NA	NA	TRBV7-9	CASRGQPNEKLFF	TGTGCCAGCAGGGGGCAGCCTAATGAAAAACTGTTTTTT
TRBJ2-1	TRBD2	once	TRBV12-5	CASGSSGIYNEQFF	TGTGCTAGTGGTTCTAGCGGGATTTACAATGAGCAGTTCTTC
TRBJ2-7	NA	NA	TRBV11-2	CASRSGGAYEQYF	TGTGCCAGCAGATCCGGCGGAGCCTACGAGCAGTACTTC
TRBJ1-4	TRBD1	NA	TRBV6-5	CASSYSAGGDEKLFF	TGTGCCAGCAGTTACTCGGCAGGGGGCGATGAAAAACTGTTTTTT
TRBJ2-5	NA	NA	TRBV5-6	CASSAYQETQYF	TGTGCCAGCAGCGCGTACCAAGAGACCCAGTACTTC
TRBJ1-4	TRBD1	NA	TRBV5-6	CASSLGYTGGEEKLFF	TGTGCCAGCAGCTTGGGATATACAGGGGGTGAGGAAAAACTGTTTTTT
TRBJ1-3	NA	NA	TRBV6-1	CASRGGWPGNTIYF	TGTGCCAGCAGGGGAGGGTGGCCTGGAAACACCATATATTTT
TRBJ2-5	NA	once	TRBV28	CASSQGGGYQETQYF	TGTGCCAGCAGTCAGGGAGGAGGGTACCAAGAGACCCAGTACTTC
TRBJ1-4	NA	NA	TRBV19	CASRGGFGYEKLFF	TGTGCCAGTAGGGGGGGATTTGGTTATGAAAAACTGTTTTTT
TRBJ2-7	NA	NA	TRBV2	CASSEEADLEQYF	TGTGCCAGCAGTGAAGAGGCAGACTTAGAGCAGTACTTC
TRBJ2-7	TRBD2	NA	TRBV4-3	CASSQATLAGVPYEQYF	TGCGCCAGCAGCCAAGCCACCCTAGCGGGAGTTCCGTACGAGCAGTACTTC
TRBJ2-5	NA	NA	TRBV9	CASSVARQETQYF	TGTGCCAGCAGCGTAGCCCGGCAAGAGACCCAGTACTTC